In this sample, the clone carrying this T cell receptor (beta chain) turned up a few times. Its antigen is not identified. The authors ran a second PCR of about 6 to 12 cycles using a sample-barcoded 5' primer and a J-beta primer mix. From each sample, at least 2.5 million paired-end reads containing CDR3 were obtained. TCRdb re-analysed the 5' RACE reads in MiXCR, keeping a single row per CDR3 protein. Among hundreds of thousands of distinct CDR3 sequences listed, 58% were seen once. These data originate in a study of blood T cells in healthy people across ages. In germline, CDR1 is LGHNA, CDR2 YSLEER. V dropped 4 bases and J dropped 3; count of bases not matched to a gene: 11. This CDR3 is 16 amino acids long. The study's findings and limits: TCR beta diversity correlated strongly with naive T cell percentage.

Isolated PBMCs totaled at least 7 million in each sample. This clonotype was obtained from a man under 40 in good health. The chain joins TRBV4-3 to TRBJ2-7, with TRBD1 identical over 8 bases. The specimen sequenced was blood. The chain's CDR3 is CASSPHPGGDYYEQYF. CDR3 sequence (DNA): TGCGCCAGCAGCCCTCATCCAGGGGGCGACTACTACGAGCAGTACTTC.